This TCR beta chain stems from a study of spatial heterogeneity in lung cancer. A single record per CDR3 protein comes from TCRdb applying MiXCR to the 5' RACE reads. The table lists approximately 110,000 distinct CDR3 sequences, approximately 11% of them singletons, with less than 25% in the top ten. Time point specified: blood at routine non-recurrence follow-up after resection. Sequencing of whole RNA from tumor, nontumor lung or frozen PBMC involved no sorting. Trimming removed 1 base at V and 3 bases at J, with 12 bases between. The CDR3 covers 15 residues. The germline CDR1 and CDR2 sequences are SGHTS and YDEGEE.

This clonotype originated in a female donor with early-stage non-small cell lung cancer. Sample: PBMCs, taken at follow-up. This chain links TRBV5-8 with TRBJ2-3; maybe TRBD2 (5 bases). CDR3 coding DNA: TGTGCCAGCAGCTTGAGACTACCCCGGACAGATACGCAGTATTTT. It translates to CASSLRLPRTDTQYF.